These 29 T cell receptor beta chains were sequenced from one sample in a study of vaccination effects on CD4 cells after COVID-19. CD4+ T cells specific for antigen were expanded with viral peptide pools by the ViraFEST assay before sequencing. When nine to ten days of culture had elapsed, CD4+ T cells were isolated. Neither prior SARS-CoV-2 infection nor positive nucleocapsid antibodies were present in the vaccine recipients. The data were produced by immunoSEQ multiplex PCR, yet TCRdb's version contains in-frame clones alone and is incomplete. The sample holds under 40,000 clones; around 78% are singletons and the top ten take around 30%. Their cognate antigens are unknown. This specimen consisted of CD4+ T cells from PBMCs cultured with HCoV-OC43 spike peptides, obtained before COVID-19 vaccination. The subset was: HCoV-OC43 spike overlapping peptide pool stimulation. The receptors come from a human donor who received a COVID-19 vaccine.

CDR3 region: CSASQTGRGNQPQHF. The CDR3 DNA is TGCAGTGCTAGTCAGACAGGGCGCGGCAATCAGCCCCAGCATTTT. The V call is TRBV20-1, the J call TRBJ1-5, with 7 bases lining up with TRBD1. This CDR3 region has 15 residues. Germline trimming cut 3 bases from V and 2 bases from J; bases unmatched to any gene: 7. CDR1 is DFQATT and CDR2 is SNEGSKA in the germline V gene (reference sequence).

This clone turned up a few times. V is TRBV29-1 and J is TRBJ1-2; D might be TRBD1 (5 bases). Trimming stripped 5 bases from V and 3 bases from J, with 16 bases between. Germline CDR1 reads SQVTM; CDR2 reads ANQGSEA. CDR3 size: 14 residues. The CDR3 protein is CSVPQVPRDYGYTF. The CDR3 DNA sequence: TGCAGCGTTCCACAGGTCCCGAGGGACTATGGCTACACCTTC.

The CDR3: CASSPPSSSLHF. The CDR3 DNA reads TGTGCCAGCAGCCCACCATCATCGTCCCTCCACTTT. The chain carries TRBV7-9 and TRBJ1-6; D is unresolved. The CDR3 spans 12 residues. Germline CDR1 and CDR2: SEHNR and FQNEAQ (reference sequence). The V gene lost 5 bases and the J gene lost 14 bases, with 13 bases spanning the gap.

V usage is TRBV5-4 and J usage is TRBJ1-2, with 7 bases matching TRBD1. Germline CDR1 and CDR2: SGHNT and YYREEE (reference sequence). The CDR3 extends over 11 amino acids. The V gene end was trimmed by 10 bases and the J gene end by 2 bases; junction bases not matched to a gene: 2. Here the CDR3 reads CAVRGNYGYTF. The DNA for the CDR3 is TGTGCCGTCAGGGGGAACTATGGCTACACCTTC. The full variable domain, rest sourced from reference TRBV5-4 and TRBJ1-2, is ETGVTQSPTHLIKTRGQQVTLRCSSQSGHNTVSWYQQALGQGPQFIFQYYREEENGRGNFPPRFSGLQFPNYSSELNVNALELDDSALYLCAVRGNYGYTFGSGTRLTVV.

The V gene is TRBV6-4, the J gene TRBJ1-2; D gene unclear. Per the germline V gene, CDR1 is MRHNA and CDR2 is SNTAGT. The CDR3 has 13 residues. V was clipped by 0 bases and J by 8 bases, with 10 bases between them. CDR3 sequence: CASSDSIRGGYTF. As DNA, the CDR3 is TGTGCCAGCAGTGACTCGATACGAGGGGGCTACACCTTC.

The table lists this clone with a few counts. The genes are TRBV28 and TRBJ1-5; unclear D gene. The V end was cut by 2 bases, the J end by 9 bases, with 14 bases between. The CDR3 is 14 residues long. The germline V gene has CDR1 MDHEN and CDR2 SYDVKM. CDR3 nucleotide sequence: TGTGCCAGCAGTTTAACAGCCGCTAAGAGGCCCCAGCATTTT. Translation: CASSLTAAKRPQHF.

The V gene is TRBV6-2 or TRBV6-3, the J gene TRBJ1-1, with unresolved D. Between the trimmed V and J ends, which lost 4 bases and 1 base, there was a span of 10 bases. CDR3 size: 14 residues. Per the germline V gene, CDR1 is MNHEY and CDR2 is SVGEGT. The CDR3 sequence: CASSFMETNTEAFF. CDR3 sequence (DNA): TGTGCCAGCAGTTTTATGGAGACGAACACTGAAGCTTTCTTT.

The chain uses TRBV30 and TRBJ1-2, with 7 bases lining up with TRBD1. Germline assignment: CDR1 GTSNPN and CDR2 SVGIG (reference sequence). The CDR3 totals 13 residues. The V and J ends lost 1 base and 2 bases, in that order; junction bases with no gene match: 1. CDR3 bases: TGTGCCTGGAGTGCACAGGGGAACTATGGCTACACCTTC. Its protein is CAWSAQGNYGYTF.

This clone was recorded a few times. J is TRBJ1-4 and V is TRBV2, with 9 bases fitting TRBD1. The CDR3 length is 14 residues. V was pared by 6 bases and J by 10 bases, with 9 bases of the junction left unmatched. Germline lookup yields CDR1 SNHLY and CDR2 FYNNEI. The CDR3 sequence: CASRPGQGSGKLFF. CDR3 coding DNA: TGTGCCAGCAGGCCGGGACAGGGATCTGGAAAACTGTTTTTT.

The chain couples TRBV6-6 to TRBJ1-3; TRBD1 might be the D (6 bases). V lost 5 bases and J 0 bases, leaving 11 bases between the germline ends. Germline CDR1 is MNHNY and CDR2 is SVGAGI (reference sequence). There are 15 residues in the CDR3. This chain's CDR3 is CASSGTLLSGNTIYF. The CDR3 nucleotides read TGTGCCAGCAGTGGGACATTACTCTCTGGAAACACCATATATTTT.

The chain has TRBV18 and TRBJ2-1; D might be TRBD1 (6 bases). Trimming shortened V by 3 bases and J by 10 bases, and 13 bases separated the two germline ends. Germline V lookup: CDR1 KGHSH, CDR2 LQKENI. The CDR3 runs 13 residues. DNA of the CDR3: TGTGCCAGCTCACCGGAGCAGGGGCTAGAGCAGTTCTTC. It is translated as CASSPEQGLEQFF.

This rearrangement joins TRBV28 to TRBJ1-5; TRBD1 might be the D (5 bases). The V end lost 8 bases, the J end lost 0 bases, and 8 bases lay between the germline ends. This CDR3 comprises 13 residues. CDR1 MDHEN and CDR2 SYDVKM come from the germline V gene. CDR3 in DNA: TGTGCCAGCGACAGTTATAGCAATCAGCCCCAGCATTTT. Its protein product is CASDSYSNQPQHF. Full variable domain (outside the CDR3, taken from reference TRBV28 and TRBJ1-5): DVKVTQSSRYLVKRTGEKVFLECVQDMDHENMFWYRQDPGLGLRLIYFSYDVKMKEKGDIPEGYSVSREKKERFSLILESASTNQTSMYLCASDSYSNQPQHFGDGTRLSIL.

This clone is medium-sized in the sample. The chain joins TRBV12-3 or TRBV12-4 to TRBJ1-5; D is uncertain. This CDR3 is built from 13 residues. V lost 5 bases and J 11 bases, leaving 16 bases between the germline ends. The DNA for the CDR3 is TGTGCCAGCAGTCGGGCCTCTGAGTCGGCCCAGCATTTT. This encodes CASSRASESAQHF.

CDR3 amino acids: CASSLVLAFQETQYF. CDR3 nucleotide sequence: TGCGCCAGCAGCTTGGTACTGGCCTTTCAAGAGACCCAGTACTTC. The J gene is TRBJ2-5, the V gene TRBV5-1; D gene unclear. Trimming left V 0 bases short and J 2 bases short, with 11 bases between. There are 15 residues in the CDR3. CDR1 is SGHRS and CDR2 is YFSETQ in the germline V gene.

The V and J genes are TRBV4-1 and TRBJ2-5; D assignment may be TRBD1 or TRBD2 (5 bases each). Trimming removed 4 bases from V and 5 bases from J, with 20 bases in between. This CDR3 is built from 16 residues. In germline, CDR1 is MGHRA, CDR2 YSYEKL. CDR3 coding DNA: TGCGCCAGCAGCCTAACTCCGGGGACGGCGGGTGAGACCCAGTACTTC. Translated, it gives CASSLTPGTAGETQYF.

The V gene is TRBV6-4, the J gene TRBJ2-3, with TRBD1 matching 8 bases. The J segment lost 0 bases and the V segment lost 10 bases, leaving 6 bases of the junction unmatched. The germline V gene has CDR1 MRHNA and CDR2 SNTAGT. The CDR3 covers 14 residues. The CDR3 DNA reads as TGTGCCAACCCGACAGGGGATAGCACAGATACGCAGTATTTT. Translated, it gives CANPTGDSTDTQYF.

The CDR3 DNA reads TGTGCCTGGAGTCCCCTAGCGTTGGCCTACAATGAGCAGTTCTTC. Encoded protein: CAWSPLALAYNEQFF. This rearrangement joins TRBV30 to TRBJ2-1, with D possibly matching TRBD2 (6 bases). Germline loops: CDR1 GTSNPN, CDR2 SVGIG (reference sequence). The CDR3 contains 15 residues. V shed 2 bases and J shed 2 bases, with 13 bases lying between them.

The genes are TRBV6-1 and TRBJ1-2, with D unresolved. Germline CDR1 is MNHNS and CDR2 is SASEGT. The CDR3 is 12 amino acids. Trimming left V 2 bases short and J 4 bases short, with 5 bases between. The CDR3 coding sequence is TGTGCCAGCAGTGAATACCCCTATGGCTACACCTTC. Its protein is CASSEYPYGYTF.

J is TRBJ1-5 and V is TRBV18, with 7 bases aligning to TRBD1. The CDR3 spans 15 residues. The junction had 5 bases not matched to a gene; V was cut back by 3 bases and J by 3 bases. Germline CDR1 and CDR2: KGHSH and LQKENI. This CDR3 is CASSPAQGTNQPQHF. The CDR3 DNA reads TGTGCCAGCTCACCGGCACAGGGGACCAATCAGCCCCAGCATTTT.

V gene TRBV5-4 combines with J gene TRBJ2-5; D possibly corresponds to TRBD2 (6 bases). The V end lost 4 bases, the J end lost 3 bases, and 16 bases lay between the germline ends. The CDR3 sequence is 15 residues long. The germline V gene encodes CDR1 SGHNT and CDR2 YYREEE (reference sequence). This CDR3 reads CASSVSGTSKETQYF. The CDR3, as DNA: TGTGCCAGCAGCGTCTCCGGGACTTCAAAAGAGACCCAGTACTTC. Drawing the rest from reference TRBV5-4 and TRBJ2-5, the complete variable domain is ETGVTQSPTHLIKTRGQQVTLRCSSQSGHNTVSWYQQALGQGPQFIFQYYREEENGRGNFPPRFSGLQFPNYSSELNVNALELDDSALYLCASSVSGTSKETQYFGPGTRLLVL.

The V gene is TRBV24-1, the J gene TRBJ1-5; D gene ambiguous. V lost 5 bases to trimming and J lost 5 bases, with 12 bases between them. Germline loops: CDR1 KGHDR, CDR2 SFDVKD. This CDR3 is built from 14 residues. The CDR3 DNA sequence: TGTGCCACCAGTGGTGGGCAGTTGGATCAGCCCCAGCATTTT. The encoded protein is CATSGGQLDQPQHF.

The genes are TRBV5-4 and TRBJ1-1; 9 bases map to TRBD1. Germline CDR1 is SGHNT and CDR2 is YYREEE (reference sequence). Trimming took 5 bases from V and 4 from J; bases not matched to a gene: 12. This CDR3 contains 16 residues. The CDR3 nucleotides are TGTGCCAGCAGGTCAGGGACAGGGATTTTGGCCACTGAAGCTTTCTTT. Translation gives CASRSGTGILATEAFF.

The chain employs TRBV10-1 and TRBJ2-5; 7 bases align to TRBD1. The CDR3 loop spans 15 amino acids. The J segment lost 8 bases and the V segment lost 6 bases, leaving 15 bases of the junction unmatched. The germline V gene encodes CDR1 WNHNN and CDR2 SYGVQD (reference sequence). CDR3 sequence: CASSDRDRSGKTQYF. CDR3 coding DNA: TGCGCCAGCAGCGACAGGGACCGTTCCGGTAAAACCCAGTACTTC.

The chain employs TRBV29-1 and TRBJ2-7; D not certain. The CDR3 loop spans 12 amino acids. Trimming shortened V by 4 bases and J by 0 bases, and 7 bases separated the two germline ends. Germline loops: CDR1 SQVTM, CDR2 ANQGSEA. In nucleotides, the CDR3 is TGCAGCGTTGTTTTGGTCTCCTACGAGCAGTACTTC. This codes for CSVVLVSYEQYF.

The genes are TRBV25-1 and TRBJ2-7; 7 nucleotides align to TRBD2. CDR1 MGHDK and CDR2 SYGVNS come from the germline V gene. This CDR3 region has 14 residues. The J segment lost 0 bases and the V segment lost 7 bases, leaving 6 bases of the junction unmatched. In DNA, the CDR3 is TGTGCCAGCACCGGGGAGGGGAGCTCCTACGAGCAGTACTTC. Its translation is CASTGEGSSYEQYF.

This clone was recorded a few times. V is TRBV4-2 and J is TRBJ1-1, with D unresolved. Trimming left V 0 bases short and J 2 bases short, with 4 bases between. CDR3 length equals 13 residues. The germline V gene encodes CDR1 LGHNA and CDR2 YNFKEQ. This chain's CDR3 is CASSQDINTEAFF. The CDR3 DNA is TGTGCCAGCAGCCAAGACATAAACACTGAAGCTTTCTTT.

The chain couples TRBV27 to TRBJ2-1, with unresolved D. Trimming took off 1 base at V and 7 bases at J, with 26 bases between the two ends. CDR3 length equals 19 residues. The germline CDR1 and CDR2 sequences are MNHEY and SMNVEV (reference sequence). This chain's CDR3 is CASSLFKGGSEHGRNEQFF. Here the CDR3 DNA reads TGTGCCAGCAGTTTATTTAAGGGTGGGTCCGAGCACGGACGGAATGAGCAGTTCTTC.

The chain is built from TRBV9 and TRBJ2-3; TRBD2 matches 12 bases. Trimming removed 4 bases from V and 1 base from J; junction bases left unmatched: 10. The germline CDR1 and CDR2 sequences are SGDLS and YYNGEE. The CDR3 spans 18 residues. DNA of the CDR3: TGTGCCAGCAGCCCAGGCACTAGCGGGGGGTCTGGCACAGATACGCAGTATTTT. This encodes CASSPGTSGGSGTDTQYF.

The V gene is TRBV3-1 (or the pseudogene TRBV3-2), the J gene TRBJ2-1, with no clear D. Germline loops: CDR1 LGHDT, CDR2 YNNKEL (reference sequence). Trimming stripped 2 bases from V and 8 bases from J, with 13 bases between. The CDR3 spans 14 residues. The CDR3 DNA is TGTGCCAGCAGCCAACTCAGAGCTGGGGATGAGCAGTTCTTC. Protein product: CASSQLRAGDEQFF.